The source of this T cell receptor (beta chain) is a study of T cells in Graves' hyperthyroidism and ophthalmopathy (dated by TCRdb to between 2018 and 2020). Study-level background: Peripheral blood samples were taken at the time of initial diagnosis, prior to any treatment. TCR V-J signatures able to tell the groups apart were searched for in a discovery cohort of 100 or so patients, of whom roughly 42 had Graves' ophthalmopathy and 57 had stable Graves' hyperthyroidism. Prospective prediction of ophthalmopathy was tested in an independent validation cohort of 18 to 20 hyperthyroidism patients and 17 patients who later progressed to ophthalmopathy. The 100 discovery patients were divided at random into training and test sets in a 7:3 ratio. The study also compared thyroid tissue and blood T-cell repertoires from about 6 Graves' hyperthyroidism patients. Following sampling, methimazole starting at 30 mg daily was given to hyperthyroidism patients, and high-dose intravenous methylprednisolone was given to ophthalmopathy patients. According to the paper, TCR Vbeta CDR3 sequencing was carried out on more than 120 peripheral blood samples, which came from 40 to 45 ophthalmopathy, 75 to 80 hyperthyroidism and roughly 17 progressor patients.

The CDR3 runs 13 amino acids, cysteine and phenylalanine included. Only the CDR3 region is kept as DNA, spanning 39 bases read in frame from base 1. CDR1 and CDR2, looked up from the germline V gene, are WSHSY and SAAADI. In the ophthalmopathy patients, disease was moderately to severely active, with a Clinical Activity Score of 3 or more, a NOSPECS grade of 4 or more, and a duration of less than 3 months. Patients with uncontrolled infections, other autoimmune diseases, pregnancy or lactation were excluded. Clinical symptoms, serum thyroxine and TRAb, thyroid ultrasound, and orbital computed tomography formed the basis for the diagnoses. PBMCs were isolated from about 10 ml of fresh peripheral blood by Ficoll-Paque density gradient centrifugation. Total RNA was extracted with Trizol reagent, and quality was checked on an Agilent 2100 Bioanalyzer. Amplification of TCR beta CDR3 regions was carried out from RNA transcripts. The TCR CDR3 was subjected to a first round of RT-PCR using the HTBI primer set and the Qiagen OneStep RT-PCR kit. Libraries were constructed in a second round of multiplex PCR, after which size selection and purification were performed. Libraries were sequenced paired-end with 100 bp reads on an Illumina HiSeq2000. The paper's processing steps were these. Raw data were processed with SOAPnuke, discarding reads with adapters, uncalled bases, mean Phred below 15, or no exact constant-primer or identifier match. High-quality paired reads were merged with COPE v1.2.5, and unique nucleotide sequences were defined as clonotypes. MiTCR v1.1 was used to align clonotypes to the IMGT TRBV, TRBD and TRBJ reference segments. Only V-J combinations with frequency above 0.0001, covering approximately 99% of repertoires, were analysed. A TCS score was defined as the ratio of F50 (clonal expansion) to E x V (chaos), with BLOSUM62-based TCRdist applied between CDR3 peptides within each V-J. Welch's t-statistics and random forest reduced 500 to 550 V-J features to fewer than 15, which were used in a naive Bayes classifier (R e1071). The similarity between thyroid and blood repertoires was quantified using the Morisita-Horn index. The raw public reads went through TCRdb reprocessing: fastp at Q25, MiXCR clone calling, in-frame beta chains kept. Under each unique CDR3 protein, matching rows form one entry showing the most common genes and DNA. Clone size and V and J calls follow TCRdb, not the original study. For this sample the table gives 640,000 or so distinct CDR3 sequences, of which about 15% were detected only once. Approximately 4.3% of the sample belongs to the ten largest clones.

This clonotype was seen many times. Its antigen target is currently unknown. Per-nucleotide qualities are absent, and no much larger clonotype sits a single base away. General conclusions and limits of the study: Blood samples also contained most of the expanded thyroid clonotypes (frequency above 0.001), which suggests that blood repertoires may reflect thyroid immune responses. In validation, the model predicted progression to ophthalmopathy a median of roughly six months before onset, with about 70% sensitivity and almost 75% specificity. Sample size was not statistically predetermined, and blinding of investigators to group allocation was not performed. A model built on a 13 V-J signature distinguished ophthalmopathy from stable hyperthyroidism, reaching over 85% sensitivity and 81% to 83% specificity in cross-validation and 80%/75% in testing.

The sequence links TRBV10-2 to TRBJ2-7; a stretch of 8 junction bases matches TRBD1. The sample comprised blood. The source of this sequence is a woman aged 35 to 49 with Graves' ophthalmopathy. The nucleotides read TGCCCGCCATCCAGGGGGCGTGGGTACGAGCAGTACTTC. Translated, this is CPPSRGRGYEQYF.